The 5 T cell receptor beta chains listed next were all sequenced from one sample in a study of shared T cell receptors in the human thymus. Measured with immunoSEQ multiplex PCR; TCRdb has only the in-frame clones, and not every one. The repertoire holds 700,000 or so clones, with 70% to 90% as singletons. The same sample was also used in a study of human thymus T cells.

Source material: thymocytes. These receptors came from a girl less than two years old with a congenital heart defect.

The chain has TRBV27 and TRBJ1-2, with D possibly TRBD1 on 6 matching bases. The CDR3 sequence is 13 residues long. From germline, CDR1 is MNHEY and CDR2 SMNVEV (reference sequence). Trimming took off 7 bases at V and 4 bases at J, with 13 bases between the two ends. The CDR3 DNA reads TGTGCCAGCAAGTCGGGGGGGGCCTATGGCTACACCTTC. It translates to CASKSGGAYGYTF.

The chain is built from TRBV25-1 and TRBJ1-1; 9 nucleotides match TRBD1. The CDR3 covers 17 residues. With V trimmed by 1 base and J by 6 bases, 12 bases remained unmatched. Germline V CDR1 and CDR2: MGHDK, SYGVNS. This CDR3 is CASSESPLGTGSAEAFF. In DNA, the CDR3 is TGTGCCAGCAGTGAATCACCCCTCGGGACAGGGAGCGCTGAAGCTTTCTTT.

J is TRBJ1-1 and V is TRBV5-1; D possibly corresponds to TRBD1 (6 bases). CDR1 is SGHRS, CDR2 YFSETQ, per germline. V dropped 4 bases and J dropped 1 base, with 17 bases sitting between them. The CDR3 spans 16 residues. CDR3 protein: CASSIPGHGTNTEAFF. The CDR3 DNA reads as TGCGCCAGCAGCATTCCGGGACACGGGACGAACACTGAAGCTTTCTTT. The complete variable domain, with remaining parts taken from reference TRBV5-1 and TRBJ1-1, reads KAGVTQTPRYLIKTRGQQVTLSCSPISGHRSVSWYQQTPGQGLQFLFEYFSETQRNKGNFPGRFSGRQFSNSRSEMNVSTLELGDSALYLCASSIPGHGTNTEAFFGQGTRLTVV.

The chain links TRBV19 to TRBJ2-3; D is possibly TRBD1 (5 bases). Trimming took off 3 bases at V and 3 bases at J, with 10 bases between the two ends. The CDR3 length is 14 residues. The germline V gene has CDR1 LNHDA and CDR2 SQIVND (reference sequence). Here the CDR3 DNA reads TGTGCCAGTAGTATCCAGGGCCGGACAGATACGCAGTATTTT. The encoded protein is CASSIQGRTDTQYF.

The CDR3 region is CASSFGTGDTEAFF. CDR3 DNA: TGTGCCAGCAGCTTTGGGACAGGGGACACTGAAGCTTTCTTT. This chain joins TRBV5-6 and TRBJ1-1, with 10 bases fitting TRBD1. Germline CDR1 and CDR2: SGHDT and YYEEEE. J lost 3 bases, V lost 2 bases, and 1 base had no gene match. The CDR3 contains 14 residues.